This T cell receptor (beta chain) was identified during a study of blood T cell repertoires in COVID-19. Study details: Material from acute and convalescent COVID-19 was sourced from the United States, Italy and Spain. PBMCs, B-cell-depleted T cells, or T cells provided the cDNA or gDNA that made up the material.

Per the original methods: Estimation of nucleated cell counts relied on the amplification of reference gene primers. Repertoires were generated with immunoSEQ multiplex PCR, while TCRdb's copy carries only in-frame clones and drops some. That table supplies the V and J calls and clone size; D and trimming were determined from the DNA. The profile shows approximately 180,000 clones, about 87% of them singletons. V shed 0 bases and J 3 bases; nucleotides not matched to a gene: 3. Germline-derived CDR1 and CDR2 are ENHRY and SYGVKD. The CDR3 extends over 15 amino acids. This TCR was recovered from a man aged 40-49 years with active or convalescent COVID-19. The material sequenced was peripheral blood. The chain recombines TRBV10-3 with TRBJ2-7; 9 bases map to TRBD1. The CDR3 DNA follows: TGTGCCATCAGTGAGTCGGGACAGGGTCTCTACGAGCAGTACTTC. Translation gives CAISESGQGLYEQYF.